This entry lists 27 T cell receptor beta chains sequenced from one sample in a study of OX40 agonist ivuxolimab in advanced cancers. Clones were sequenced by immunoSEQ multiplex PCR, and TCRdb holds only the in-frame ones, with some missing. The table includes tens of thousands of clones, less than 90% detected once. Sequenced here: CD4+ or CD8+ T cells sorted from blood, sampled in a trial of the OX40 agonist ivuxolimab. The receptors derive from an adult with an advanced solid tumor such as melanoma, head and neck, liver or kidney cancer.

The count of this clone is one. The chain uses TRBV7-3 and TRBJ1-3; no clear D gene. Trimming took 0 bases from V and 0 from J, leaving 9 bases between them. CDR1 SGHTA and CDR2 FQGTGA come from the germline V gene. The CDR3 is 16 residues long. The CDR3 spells CASSLTGGNSGNTIYF. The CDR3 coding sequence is TGTGCCAGCAGCTTAACGGGAGGGAACTCTGGAAACACCATATATTTT. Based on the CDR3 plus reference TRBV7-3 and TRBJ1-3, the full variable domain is GAGVSQTPSNKVTEKGKYVELRCDPISGHTALYWYRQSLGQGPEFLIYFQGTGAADDSGLPNDRFFAVRPEGSVSTLKIQRTERGDSAVYLCASSLTGGNSGNTIYFGEGSWLTVV.

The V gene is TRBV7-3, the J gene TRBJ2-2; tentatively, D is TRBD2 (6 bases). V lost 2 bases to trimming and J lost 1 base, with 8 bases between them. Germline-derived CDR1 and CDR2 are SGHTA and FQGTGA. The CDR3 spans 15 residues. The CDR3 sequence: CASSLGGKNTGELFF. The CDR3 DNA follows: TGTGCCAGCAGCTTAGGGGGGAAGAACACCGGGGAGCTGTTTTTT.

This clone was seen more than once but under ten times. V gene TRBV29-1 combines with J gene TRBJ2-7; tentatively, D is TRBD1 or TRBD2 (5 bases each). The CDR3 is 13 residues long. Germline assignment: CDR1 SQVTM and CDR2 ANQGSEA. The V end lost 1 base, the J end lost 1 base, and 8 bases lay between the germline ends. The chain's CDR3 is CSVEGQRSYEQYF. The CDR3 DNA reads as TGCAGCGTTGAAGGACAGCGGTCCTACGAGCAGTACTTC.

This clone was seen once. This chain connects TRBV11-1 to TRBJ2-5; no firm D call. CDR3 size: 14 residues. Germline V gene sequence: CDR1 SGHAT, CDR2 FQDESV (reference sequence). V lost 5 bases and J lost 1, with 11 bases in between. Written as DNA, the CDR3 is TGTGCCAGCAGCCCGCTTCGGACCCAAGAGACCCAGTACTTC. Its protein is CASSPLRTQETQYF.

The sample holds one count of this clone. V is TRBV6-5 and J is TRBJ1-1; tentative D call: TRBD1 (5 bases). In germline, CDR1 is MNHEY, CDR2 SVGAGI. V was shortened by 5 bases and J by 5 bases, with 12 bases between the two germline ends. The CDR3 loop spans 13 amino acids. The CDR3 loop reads CASSPPQGTEAFF. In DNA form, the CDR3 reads TGTGCCAGCAGTCCGCCTCAGGGAACTGAAGCTTTCTTT.

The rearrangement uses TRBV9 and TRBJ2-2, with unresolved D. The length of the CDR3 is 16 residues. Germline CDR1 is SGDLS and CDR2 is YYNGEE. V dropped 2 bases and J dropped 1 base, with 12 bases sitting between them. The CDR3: CASSVVPAGNTGELFF. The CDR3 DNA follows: TGTGCCAGCAGCGTCGTCCCGGCAGGGAACACCGGGGAGCTGTTTTTT.

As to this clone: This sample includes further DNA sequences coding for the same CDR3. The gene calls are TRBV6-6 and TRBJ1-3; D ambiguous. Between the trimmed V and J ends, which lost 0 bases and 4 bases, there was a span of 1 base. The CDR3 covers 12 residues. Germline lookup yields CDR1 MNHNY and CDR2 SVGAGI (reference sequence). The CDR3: CASSYSGNTIYF. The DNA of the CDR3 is TGTGCCAGCAGTTACTCCGGAAACACCATATATTTT.

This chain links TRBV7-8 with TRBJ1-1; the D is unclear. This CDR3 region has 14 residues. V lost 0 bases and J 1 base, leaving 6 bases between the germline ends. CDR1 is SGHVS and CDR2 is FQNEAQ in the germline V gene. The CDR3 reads CASSLAPRNTEAFF. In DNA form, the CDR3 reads TGTGCCAGCAGCTTAGCGCCGAGGAACACTGAAGCTTTCTTT.

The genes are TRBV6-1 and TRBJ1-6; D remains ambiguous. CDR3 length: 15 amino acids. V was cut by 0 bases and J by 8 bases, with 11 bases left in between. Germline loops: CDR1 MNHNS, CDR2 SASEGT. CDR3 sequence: CASSEAADIHSPLHF. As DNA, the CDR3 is TGTGCCAGCAGTGAAGCTGCGGATATTCATTCACCCCTCCACTTT.

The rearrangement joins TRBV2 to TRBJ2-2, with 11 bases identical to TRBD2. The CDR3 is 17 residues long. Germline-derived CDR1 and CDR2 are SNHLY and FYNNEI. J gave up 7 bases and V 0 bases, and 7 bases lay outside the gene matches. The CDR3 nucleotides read TGTGCCAGCAGTGAAGCTAGCGGGAGGGCCTTTGGCGGGGAGCTGTTTTTT. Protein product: CASSEASGRAFGGELFF.

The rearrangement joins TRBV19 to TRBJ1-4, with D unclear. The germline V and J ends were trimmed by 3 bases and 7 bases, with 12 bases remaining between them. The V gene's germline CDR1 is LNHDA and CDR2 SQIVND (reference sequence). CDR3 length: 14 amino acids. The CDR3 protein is CASSIGGQGEKLFF. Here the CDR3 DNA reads TGTGCCAGTAGTATCGGAGGTCAAGGTGAAAAACTGTTTTTT.

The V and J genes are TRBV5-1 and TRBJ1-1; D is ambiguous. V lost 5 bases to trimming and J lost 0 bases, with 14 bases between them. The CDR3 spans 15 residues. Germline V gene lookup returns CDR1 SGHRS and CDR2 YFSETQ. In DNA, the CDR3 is TGCGCCAGCAGGGACCACGGACGCATGAACACTGAAGCTTTCTTT. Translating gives CASRDHGRMNTEAFF.

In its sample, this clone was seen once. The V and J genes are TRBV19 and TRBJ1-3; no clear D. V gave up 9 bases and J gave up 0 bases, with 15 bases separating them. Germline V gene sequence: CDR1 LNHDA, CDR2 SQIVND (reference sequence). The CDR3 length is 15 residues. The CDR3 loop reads CARSGERPSGNTIYF. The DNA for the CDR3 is TGTGCCAGGTCAGGAGAAAGACCCTCTGGAAACACCATATATTTT.

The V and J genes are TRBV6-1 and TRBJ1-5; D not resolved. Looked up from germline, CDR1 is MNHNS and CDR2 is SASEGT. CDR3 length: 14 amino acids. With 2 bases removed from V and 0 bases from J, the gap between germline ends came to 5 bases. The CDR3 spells CASSERNSNQPQHF. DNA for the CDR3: TGTGCCAGCAGTGAACGTAATAGCAATCAGCCCCAGCATTTT.

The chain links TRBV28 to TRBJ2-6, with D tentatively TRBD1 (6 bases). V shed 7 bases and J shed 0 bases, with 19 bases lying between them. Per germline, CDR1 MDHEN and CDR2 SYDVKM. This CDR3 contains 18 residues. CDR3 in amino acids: CASNLQGSPSSGANVLTF. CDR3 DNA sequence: TGTGCCAGCAACCTACAGGGATCCCCCTCCTCTGGGGCCAACGTCCTGACTTTC. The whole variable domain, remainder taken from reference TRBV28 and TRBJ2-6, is DVKVTQSSRYLVKRTGEKVFLECVQDMDHENMFWYRQDPGLGLRLIYFSYDVKMKEKGDIPEGYSVSREKKERFSLILESASTNQTSMYLCASNLQGSPSSGANVLTFGAGSRLTVL.

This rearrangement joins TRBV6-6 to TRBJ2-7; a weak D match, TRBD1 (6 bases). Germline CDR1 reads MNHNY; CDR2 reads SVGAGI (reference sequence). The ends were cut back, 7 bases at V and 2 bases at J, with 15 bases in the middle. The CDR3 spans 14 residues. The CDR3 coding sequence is TGTGCCAGCACCGCCGACAGGACAACCTACGAGCAGTACTTC. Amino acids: CASTADRTTYEQYF.

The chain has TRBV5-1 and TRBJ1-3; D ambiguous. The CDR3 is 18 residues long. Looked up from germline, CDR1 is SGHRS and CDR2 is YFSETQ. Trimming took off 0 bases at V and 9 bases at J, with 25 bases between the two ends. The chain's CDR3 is CASSLEKEPERKEGTIYF. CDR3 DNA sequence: TGCGCCAGCAGCTTGGAAAAGGAACCCGAGAGAAAAGAGGGCACCATATATTTT.

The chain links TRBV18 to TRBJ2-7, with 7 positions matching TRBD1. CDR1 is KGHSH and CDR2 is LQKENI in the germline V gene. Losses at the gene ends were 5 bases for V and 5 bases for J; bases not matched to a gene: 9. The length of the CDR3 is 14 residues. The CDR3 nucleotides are TGTGCCAGCTCAGCACAGGGGATCGGTGACGAGCAGTACTTC. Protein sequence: CASSAQGIGDEQYF.

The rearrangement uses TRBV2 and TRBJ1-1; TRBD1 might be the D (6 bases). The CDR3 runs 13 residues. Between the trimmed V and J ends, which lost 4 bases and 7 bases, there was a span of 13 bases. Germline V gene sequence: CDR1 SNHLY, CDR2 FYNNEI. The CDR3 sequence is CASSAGTNIEAFF. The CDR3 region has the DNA TGTGCCAGCAGTGCCGGGACAAATATTGAAGCTTTCTTT.

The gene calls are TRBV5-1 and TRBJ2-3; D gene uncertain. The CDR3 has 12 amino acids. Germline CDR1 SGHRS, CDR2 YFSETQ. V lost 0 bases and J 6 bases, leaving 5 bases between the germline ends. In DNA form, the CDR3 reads TGCGCCAGCAGCTTGGCCGAGGATACGCAGTATTTT. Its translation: CASSLAEDTQYF.

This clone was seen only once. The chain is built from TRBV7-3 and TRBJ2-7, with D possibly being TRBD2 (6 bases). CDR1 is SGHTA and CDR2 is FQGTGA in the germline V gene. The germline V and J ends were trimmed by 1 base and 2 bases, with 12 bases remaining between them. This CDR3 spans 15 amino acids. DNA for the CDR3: TGTGCCAGCAGCTTAAACCCCTCGGGGGCCTACGAGCAGTACTTC. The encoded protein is CASSLNPSGAYEQYF.

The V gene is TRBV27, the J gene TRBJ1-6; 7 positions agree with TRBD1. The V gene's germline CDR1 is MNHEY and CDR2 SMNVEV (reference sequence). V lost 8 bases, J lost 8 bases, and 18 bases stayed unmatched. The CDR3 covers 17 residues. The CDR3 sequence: CASGNRKQGRVDSPLHF. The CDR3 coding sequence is TGTGCCAGCGGCAACCGAAAACAGGGGAGGGTGGATTCACCCCTCCACTTT.

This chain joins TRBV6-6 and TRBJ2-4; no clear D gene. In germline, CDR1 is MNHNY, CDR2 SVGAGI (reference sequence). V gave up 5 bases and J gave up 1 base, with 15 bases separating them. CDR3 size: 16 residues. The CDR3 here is CASSGRILDAKNIQYF. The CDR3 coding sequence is TGTGCCAGCAGTGGTCGCATCCTGGACGCCAAAAACATTCAGTACTTC.

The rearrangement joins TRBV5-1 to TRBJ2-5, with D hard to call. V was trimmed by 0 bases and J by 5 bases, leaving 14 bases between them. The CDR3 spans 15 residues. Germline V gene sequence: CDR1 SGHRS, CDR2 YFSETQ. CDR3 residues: CASSLEGPRGETQYF. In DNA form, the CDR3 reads TGCGCCAGCAGCTTGGAAGGCCCACGTGGGGAGACCCAGTACTTC. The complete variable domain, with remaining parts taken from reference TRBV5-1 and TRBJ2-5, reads KAGVTQTPRYLIKTRGQQVTLSCSPISGHRSVSWYQQTPGQGLQFLFEYFSETQRNKGNFPGRFSGRQFSNSRSEMNVSTLELGDSALYLCASSLEGPRGETQYFGPGTRLLVL.

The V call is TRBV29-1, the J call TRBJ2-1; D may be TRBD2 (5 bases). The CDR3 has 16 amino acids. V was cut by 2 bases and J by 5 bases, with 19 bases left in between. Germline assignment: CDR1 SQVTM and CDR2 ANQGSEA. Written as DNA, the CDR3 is TGCAGCGTTGAACGGTTTGCGGGCGGGCTAAACAATGAGCAGTTCTTC. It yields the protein CSVERFAGGLNNEQFF.

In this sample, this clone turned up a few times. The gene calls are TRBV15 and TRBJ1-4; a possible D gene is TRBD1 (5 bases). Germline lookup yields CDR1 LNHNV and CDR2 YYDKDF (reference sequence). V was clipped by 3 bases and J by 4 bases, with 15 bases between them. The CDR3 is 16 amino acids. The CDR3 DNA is TGTGCCACCAGCAGCACTCGACAGTATAATAATGAAAAACTGTTTTTT. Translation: CATSSTRQYNNEKLFF.

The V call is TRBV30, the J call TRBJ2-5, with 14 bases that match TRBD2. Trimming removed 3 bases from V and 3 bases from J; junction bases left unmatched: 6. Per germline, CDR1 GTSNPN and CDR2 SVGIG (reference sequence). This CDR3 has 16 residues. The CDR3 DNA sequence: TGTGCCTGGAGCCCGGGACTAGCGGGAGTCGAAGAGACCCAGTACTTC. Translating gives CAWSPGLAGVEETQYF.